The rows below give T cell receptor beta chains drawn from one sample of a study of identical twins. Via MiXCR, TCRdb re-called the 5' RACE reads, giving one row per CDR3 protein. This sample has 250,000 or so distinct CDR3 sequences, with 7.5% found just once. This same sample was also taken into another study, of yellow fever vaccine responses in identical twins.

The sequenced material came from CD8+ T cells sorted from blood. Receptors were obtained from a young woman in good health. Each CDR3 is given with its conserved first and last residue. A D gene is named only where the DNA matches it firmly. Some rows have no size entry. The others give once, few or many, or a class for an expanded clone.

abundance,d_gene,j_gene,v_gene,CDR3aa,CDR3nt
-,-,TRBJ2-3,TRBV27,CASSLMGDGPTADTQYF,TGTGCCAGCAGTTTAATGGGGGACGGCCCCACAGCAGATACGCAGTATTTT
many,-,TRBJ1-2,TRBV12-3/TRBV12-4,CASSLEGRATWGYTF,TGTGCCAGCAGTTTAGAAGGGCGGGCAACGTGGGGCTACACCTTC
few,-,TRBJ2-1,TRBV25-1,CASTTQELDNEQFF,TGTGCCAGCACTACACAGGAGTTAGACAATGAGCAGTTCTTC
few,-,TRBJ2-1,TRBV12-5,CASGSRYPLYNEQFF,TGTGCTAGTGGTTCGCGCTACCCCCTCTACAATGAGCAGTTCTTC
many,-,TRBJ2-7,TRBV4-1,CASSGRVTDYEQYF,TGCGCCAGCAGCGGGAGAGTGACAGACTACGAGCAGTACTTC
many,TRBD1,TRBJ2-5,TRBV4-2,CASSQEPSTGGRQETQYF,TGTGCCAGCAGCCAAGAACCCTCAACAGGGGGGCGCCAAGAGACCCAGTACTTC
-,TRBD2,TRBJ2-3,TRBV27,CASGLAGSTDTQYF,TGTGCCAGCGGACTAGCGGGGTCCACAGATACGCAGTATTTT
few,-,TRBJ2-1,TRBV14,CASTQRGGNEQFF,TGTGCCAGCACCCAAAGGGGGGGCAATGAGCAGTTCTTC
few,-,TRBJ2-5,TRBV6-1,CASRRQVQETQYF,TGTGCCAGCAGGAGACAGGTCCAAGAGACCCAGTACTTC
-,-,TRBJ2-2,TRBV24-1,CATSDSPSGELFF,TGTGCCACCAGTGACTCGCCATCCGGGGAGCTGTTTTTT
few,TRBD2,TRBJ2-3,TRBV7-6,CASSLAGREPDTQYF,TGTGCCAGCAGCTTAGCCGGGAGGGAGCCAGATACGCAGTATTTT
many,-,TRBJ2-1,TRBV6-5,CASSSRVPRDNEQFF,TGTGCCAGCAGTTCCAGGGTTCCACGAGACAATGAGCAGTTCTTC
few,-,TRBJ1-4,TRBV2,CASSDPSRSDEKLFF,TGTGCCAGCAGTGACCCTAGCAGATCCGATGAAAAACTGTTTTTT
many,TRBD1,TRBJ2-5,TRBV3-1,CASSQTGQETQYF,TGTGCCAGCAGCCAGACAGGGCAAGAGACCCAGTACTTC
-,TRBD2,TRBJ2-5,TRBV3-1,CASSILQGSSGSLDETQYF,TGTGCCAGCAGCATTTTACAGGGTTCTAGCGGGAGTTTAGATGAGACCCAGTACTTC
many,TRBD2,TRBJ2-5,TRBV12-3/TRBV12-4,CASSLGTSVTYF,TGTGCCAGCAGTCTTGGGACTAGCGTTACGTACTTC
-,-,TRBJ2-3,TRBV15,CATSRVFQGPSADTQYF,TGTGCCACCAGCAGAGTGTTTCAAGGGCCTAGCGCAGATACGCAGTATTTT
-,TRBD1,TRBJ2-7,TRBV7-9,CASSRPTGANEQYF,TGTGCCAGCAGCCGACCGACAGGGGCTAACGAGCAGTACTTC
once,TRBD2,TRBJ2-1,TRBV24-1,CATSSGSYYNEQFF,TGTGCCACCAGTAGCGGGAGTTACTACAATGAGCAGTTCTTC
-,TRBD1,TRBJ2-7,TRBV13,CASSLFLGTEAYEQYF,TGTGCCAGCAGCTTATTTCTTGGGACAGAAGCCTACGAGCAGTACTTC
many,-,TRBJ2-1,TRBV15,CATSRDLGQLTYNEQFF,TGTGCCACCAGCAGAGATCTTGGACAGCTAACCTACAATGAGCAGTTCTTC
few,-,TRBJ1-5,TRBV2,CASSGLAYSNQPQHF,TGTGCCAGCAGTGGGTTGGCTTATAGCAATCAGCCCCAGCATTTT
few,-,TRBJ2-2,TRBV2,CASITDTGELFF,TGTGCCAGCATTACAGACACCGGGGAGCTGTTTTTT
once,-,TRBJ2-5,TRBV19,CASSMGRGGQETQYF,TGTGCCAGTAGTATGGGCAGGGGCGGTCAAGAGACCCAGTACTTC
few,-,TRBJ1-1,TRBV5-1,CASSLVGGMDTEAFF,TGCGCCAGCAGCTTGGTTGGGGGAATGGACACTGAAGCTTTCTTT
many,-,TRBJ2-5,TRBV2,CASSVLDSQETQYF,TGTGCCAGCAGTGTATTGGACAGTCAAGAGACCCAGTACTTC
few,TRBD2,TRBJ2-7,TRBV20-1,CSASALAGAYEQYF,TGCAGTGCTAGCGCACTAGCGGGCGCCTACGAGCAGTACTTC
few,TRBD1,TRBJ2-5,TRBV3-1,CASSQDMTGAETQYF,TGTGCCAGCAGCCAAGATATGACAGGGGCAGAGACCCAGTACTTC